This T cell receptor (beta chain) originates from a study of graft-versus-host responses after intestinal transplantation. Study as a whole: Multivisceral, liver-intestinal, or isolated intestinal transplants were received by the recipients. Once they had received anti-thymocyte globulin induction, all recipients took tacrolimus and steroids for two to three years. Study-level findings and limits: In patients with graft-donor T cell macrochimerism, allograft graft-versus-host to host-versus-graft clonal ratios were high. Recipient marrow harbored GvH clones, some of which surfaced first in ileum or blood.

J was trimmed by 0 bases and V by 7 bases; bases with no gene match: 4. Germline CDR1 and CDR2: SQVTM and ANQGSEA. This CDR3 region has 14 residues. A remark on this clone: Its antigen is unidentified.

Graft tissue was processed to release intraepithelial and lamina propria lymphocytes. Using immunoSEQ multiplex PCR, the repertoire was profiled, and TCRdb retains in-frame clones only, with some absent. The sample has approximately 63,000 clones, roughly 90% seen once. Here the sequenced sample was ileum tissue, taken 350 to 400 days after transplant. This TCR was sampled from a human patient who received an intestinal transplant, so some T cells may come from the graft donor. The chain has TRBV29-1 and TRBJ2-3, with 10 bases lining up with TRBD2. This CDR3 reads CSGTTSGSTDTQYF. CDR3 nucleotides: TGCAGCGGCACGACTAGCGGGAGCACAGATACGCAGTATTTT.